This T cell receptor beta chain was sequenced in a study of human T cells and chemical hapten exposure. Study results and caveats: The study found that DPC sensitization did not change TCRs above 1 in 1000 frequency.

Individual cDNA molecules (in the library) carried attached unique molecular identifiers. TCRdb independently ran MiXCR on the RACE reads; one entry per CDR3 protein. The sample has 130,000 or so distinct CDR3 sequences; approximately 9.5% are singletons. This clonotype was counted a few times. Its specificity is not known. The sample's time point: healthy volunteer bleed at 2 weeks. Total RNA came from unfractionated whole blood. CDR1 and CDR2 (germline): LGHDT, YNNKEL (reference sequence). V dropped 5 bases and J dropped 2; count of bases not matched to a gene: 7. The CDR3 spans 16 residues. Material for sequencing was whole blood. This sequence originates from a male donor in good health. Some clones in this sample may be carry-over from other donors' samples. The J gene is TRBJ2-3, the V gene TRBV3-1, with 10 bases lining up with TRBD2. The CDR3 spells CASSYSGGPNTDTQYF. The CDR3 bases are TGTGCCAGCAGCTATAGCGGGGGGCCTAACACAGATACGCAGTATTTT.